Below are 24 T cell receptor beta chains sequenced from a single sample in a study of siplizumab effects on memory and regulatory T cells. Assay: immunoSEQ multiplex PCR; the TCRdb copy retains only in-frame clones and omits some. Among about 27,000 clones listed, roughly 88% were seen once. What was sequenced was memory CD4+ T cells sorted from blood. All receptors come from a human donor in good health.

This chain links TRBV25-1 with TRBJ2-1, with 13 bases fitting TRBD2. The length of the CDR3 is 15 residues. The ends lost 6 bases at V and 1 base at J; junction bases unmatched: 0. The germline V gene has CDR1 MGHDK and CDR2 SYGVNS. CDR3 sequence (DNA): TGTGCCAGCAGACTAGCGGGAGGGTCCTACAATGAGCAGTTCTTC. This codes for CASRLAGGSYNEQFF.

The gene calls are TRBV9 and TRBJ2-5; no reliable D call. This CDR3 region has 15 residues. The V end was cut by 0 bases, the J end by 5 bases, with 14 bases between. Germline CDR1 SGDLS, CDR2 YYNGEE. CDR3 residues: CASSVAFAVSETQYF. The CDR3 DNA reads as TGTGCCAGCAGCGTAGCTTTCGCCGTCTCGGAGACCCAGTACTTC.

This chain uses TRBV6-9 with TRBJ1-2; D gene unclear. The CDR3 spans 14 residues. CDR1 MNHGY and CDR2 SVAAGI come from the germline V gene. V dropped 6 bases and J dropped 4 bases, with 15 bases sitting between them. CDR3 bases: TGTGCCAGCAGCTATGAGTGGGCGCCCTATGGCTACACCTTC. Amino acid sequence: CASSYEWAPYGYTF.

This clone was detected only a few times. The J gene is TRBJ2-7, the V gene TRBV6-1, with D possibly matching TRBD2 (6 bases). The V gene's germline CDR1 is MNHNS and CDR2 SASEGT. The V and J ends lost 2 bases and 0 bases respectively, with 11 bases between them. The CDR3 loop spans 15 amino acids. The CDR3 here is CASSEYAGSSYEQYF. DNA for the CDR3: TGTGCCAGCAGTGAATACGCGGGAAGCTCCTACGAGCAGTACTTC.

The chain carries TRBV30 and TRBJ1-4; D is uncertain. Germline lookup yields CDR1 GTSNPN and CDR2 SVGIG (reference sequence). The CDR3 runs 14 residues. Trimming took 0 bases from V and 8 from J, leaving 13 bases between them. CDR3 region: CAWSVFGRGEKLFF. CDR3 DNA: TGTGCCTGGAGTGTATTTGGGAGAGGGGAAAAACTGTTTTTT.

CDR3 DNA sequence: TGTGCCACGCAACTAGCTTTCGAGCAGTACTTC. This codes for CATQLAFEQYF. The chain combines TRBV6-6 with TRBJ2-7; D perhaps matches TRBD2 (6 bases). The CDR3 sequence is 11 residues long. Germline CDR1 is MNHNY and CDR2 is SVGAGI (reference sequence). V was trimmed by 10 bases and J by 6 bases, leaving 13 bases between them.

V is TRBV4-1 and J is TRBJ2-1; 8 nucleotides agree with TRBD2. Germline CDR1 reads MGHRA; CDR2 reads YSYEKL. The trim removed 4 bases at V and 6 bases at J, leaving 14 bases unmatched. This CDR3 has 17 amino acids. CDR3 protein: CASSPPQAGVRANEQFF. CDR3 nucleotide sequence: TGCGCCAGCAGCCCACCCCAAGCGGGAGTCCGGGCCAATGAGCAGTTCTTC.

V usage is TRBV5-1 and J usage is TRBJ2-3; the D gene is possibly TRBD1 (8 bases). Trimming shortened V by 2 bases and J by 4 bases, and 14 bases separated the two germline ends. The CDR3 runs 15 residues. CDR1 is SGHRS and CDR2 is YFSETQ in the germline V gene. CDR3 bases: TGCGCCAGCAGCTTACAGGGGGGGGTTTCAGATACGCAGTATTTT. It codes for CASSLQGGVSDTQYF. The full variable domain, rest sourced from reference TRBV5-1 and TRBJ2-3, is KAGVTQTPRYLIKTRGQQVTLSCSPISGHRSVSWYQQTPGQGLQFLFEYFSETQRNKGNFPGRFSGRQFSNSRSEMNVSTLELGDSALYLCASSLQGGVSDTQYFGPGTRLTVL.

The genes are TRBV19 and TRBJ1-5; 8 nucleotides line up with TRBD1. J was trimmed by 3 bases and V by 7 bases; bases with no gene match: 5. Germline values: CDR1 LNHDA, CDR2 SQIVND (reference sequence). This CDR3 comprises 14 residues. The CDR3 DNA follows: TGTGCCAGTACCCCGGACAGGGACAATCAGCCCCAGCATTTT. Its translation: CASTPDRDNQPQHF.

The genes are TRBV6-6 and TRBJ1-1; no clear D gene. Germline V gives CDR1 MNHNY, CDR2 SVGAGI (reference sequence). CDR3 length: 15 residues. Trimming took off 1 base at V and 3 bases at J, with 12 bases between the two ends. The CDR3 coding sequence is TGTGCCAGCAGTTACTTCGTGGGAGGGCACACTGAAGCTTTCTTT. Translating it yields CASSYFVGGHTEAFF.

In DNA form, the CDR3 reads TGTGCCACCAGCAGGGGCGGGGATCAGCCCCAGCATTTT. Amino acids: CATSRGGDQPQHF. The chain uses TRBV15 and TRBJ1-5; D ambiguous. The CDR3 runs to 13 residues. The germline V and J ends were trimmed by 3 bases and 5 bases, with 8 bases remaining between them. The germline V gene encodes CDR1 LNHNV and CDR2 YYDKDF (reference sequence).

The chain couples TRBV4-1 to TRBJ2-2; D not certain. The CDR3 sequence is 14 residues long. Looked up from germline, CDR1 is MGHRA and CDR2 is YSYEKL. V lost 1 base to trimming and J lost 5 bases, with 8 bases between them. CDR3 sequence: CASSQVLVTGELFF. The CDR3 DNA sequence: TGCGCCAGCAGCCAAGTTTTAGTAACCGGGGAGCTGTTTTTT.

The chain is built from TRBV7-2 and TRBJ1-4; D not certain. Germline lookup yields CDR1 SGHTA and CDR2 FQGNSA. Between the trimmed V and J ends, which lost 3 bases and 10 bases, there was a span of 9 bases. The CDR3 contains 12 residues. The CDR3 region has the DNA TGTGCCAGCAGCTTGGACTTTGGAAAACTGTTTTTT. Its protein is CASSLDFGKLFF.

V and J are TRBV28 and TRBJ2-7; perhaps D is TRBD1 or TRBD2 (6 bases each). CDR3 length: 13 residues. The germline CDR1 and CDR2 sequences are MDHEN and SYDVKM. V shed 3 bases and J shed 6 bases, with 12 bases lying between them. This CDR3 reads CASSFGGILEQYF. The CDR3 nucleotides read TGTGCCAGCAGTTTCGGGGGCATCCTCGAGCAGTACTTC.

This chain links TRBV27 with TRBJ2-1; D might be TRBD1 (6 bases). Germline V lookup: CDR1 MNHEY, CDR2 SMNVEV (reference sequence). The CDR3 length is 14 residues. The V end was cut by 8 bases, the J end by 5 bases, with 16 bases between. The CDR3 here is CASLSRDKNNEQFF. CDR3 sequence (DNA): TGTGCCAGCCTCTCCAGGGACAAGAACAATGAGCAGTTCTTC.

This chain joins TRBV5-6 and TRBJ1-1; 10 bases agree with TRBD1. In germline, CDR1 is SGHDT, CDR2 YYEEEE. The CDR3 contains 15 residues. V trimming: 2 bases; J trimming: 4 bases; junction bases outside the gene matches: 5. The CDR3 region has the DNA TGTGCCAGCAGCTTCCTTGACAGGGGGCGCACTGAAGCTTTCTTT. Amino acids: CASSFLDRGRTEAFF.

The rearrangement uses TRBV26 and TRBJ1-2. TRBV26 is a known pseudogene. The CDR3 extends over 10 amino acids. The CDR3 bases are TGTGCCAGCAGTGGGCGACATGCGGCCTTC. It codes for CASSGRHAAF.

V gene TRBV18 combines with J gene TRBJ1-1; D not certain. V was pared by 4 bases and J by 1 base, with 10 bases between. The CDR3 length is 14 residues. Germline V gene data show CDR1 as KGHSH and CDR2 as LQKENI. The CDR3 bases are TGTGCCAGCTCACTAGGACGGCAGAACACTGAAGCTTTCTTT. Translated, it gives CASSLGRQNTEAFF.

This rearrangement joins TRBV7-2 to TRBJ1-1; no clear D. V was shortened by 3 bases and J by 1 base, with 9 bases between the two germline ends. Germline-derived CDR1 and CDR2 are SGHTA and FQGNSA. The CDR3 spans 14 residues. Written as DNA, the CDR3 is TGTGCCAGCAGCTTTACGGTGCAGAACACTGAAGCTTTCTTT. Translating gives CASSFTVQNTEAFF.

This chain uses TRBV7-8 with TRBJ2-1; 10 bases line up with TRBD2. From germline, CDR1 is SGHVS and CDR2 FQNEAQ. With V trimmed by 5 bases and J by 9 bases, 7 bases remained unmatched. The CDR3 loop spans 14 amino acids. The CDR3 region has the DNA TGTGCCAGCAGCCCTCTAGCGGGAGTTCGTGAGCAGTTCTTC. This codes for CASSPLAGVREQFF.

The chain has TRBV19 and TRBJ2-3; 7 bases map to TRBD2. With V trimmed by 9 bases and J by 4 bases, 10 bases remained unmatched. The CDR3 has 14 residues. Germline values: CDR1 LNHDA, CDR2 SQIVND (reference sequence). CDR3 bases: TGTGCCAGCAGGACTAGTCTTGGCTCAGATACGCAGTATTTT. Amino acids: CASRTSLGSDTQYF.

This chain links TRBV7-9 with TRBJ2-1, with 8 bases matching TRBD1. The germline V gene has CDR1 SEHNR and CDR2 FQNEAQ (reference sequence). Trimming at V came to 5 bases and at J to 8 bases, leaving 17 bases not matched to a gene. The CDR3 loop spans 17 amino acids. The CDR3 DNA reads TGTGCCAGCAGCAACTTCCTTAGGACAGGGATGTGGGATGAGCAGTTCTTC. Its protein is CASSNFLRTGMWDEQFF.

The V call is TRBV7-2, the J call TRBJ2-4; weak D call: TRBD1 (6 bases). Germline V gives CDR1 SGHTA, CDR2 FQGNSA. The CDR3 is 17 residues long. The germline V and J ends were trimmed by 1 base and 1 base, with 14 bases remaining between them. The CDR3 bases are TGTGCCAGCAGCTTAGATTCCAGGGGCTTTGCCAAAAACATTCAGTACTTC. This codes for CASSLDSRGFAKNIQYF.

The gene calls are TRBV5-4 and TRBJ2-7, with D perhaps given as TRBD1 or TRBD2 (5 bases each). Trimming removed 5 bases at V and 6 bases at J, with 21 bases between. The CDR3 runs 15 residues. Germline assignment: CDR1 SGHNT and CDR2 YYREEE (reference sequence). Here the CDR3 DNA reads TGTGCCAGCAGTTATACCCTGGTTGGGGGTGGCGAGCAGTACTTC. Residues: CASSYTLVGGGEQYF.